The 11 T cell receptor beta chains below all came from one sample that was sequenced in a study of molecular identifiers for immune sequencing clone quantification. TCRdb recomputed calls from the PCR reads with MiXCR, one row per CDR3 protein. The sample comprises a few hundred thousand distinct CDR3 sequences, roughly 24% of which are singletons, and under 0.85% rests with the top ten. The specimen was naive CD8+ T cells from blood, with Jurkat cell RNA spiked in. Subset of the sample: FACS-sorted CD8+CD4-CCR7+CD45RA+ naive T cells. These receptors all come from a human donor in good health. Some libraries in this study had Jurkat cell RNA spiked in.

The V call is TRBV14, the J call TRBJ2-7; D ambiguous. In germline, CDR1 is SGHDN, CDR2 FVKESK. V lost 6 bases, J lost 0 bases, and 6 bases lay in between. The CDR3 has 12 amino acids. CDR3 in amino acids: CASRPTSYEQYF. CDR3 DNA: TGTGCCAGCAGACCTACCTCCTACGAGCAGTACTTC. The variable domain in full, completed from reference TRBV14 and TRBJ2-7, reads EAGVTQFPSHSVIEKGQTVTLRCDPISGHDNLYWYRRVMGKEIKFLLHFVKESKQDESGMPNNRFLAERTGGTYSTLKVQPAELEDSGVYFCASRPTSYEQYFGPGTRLTVT.

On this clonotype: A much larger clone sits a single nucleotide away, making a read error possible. The CDR3 sequence is CASSELITGHNSNQPQHF. The CDR3 DNA sequence: TGTGCCAGCAGTGAATTGATAACAGGTCACAATAGCAATCAGCCCCAGCATTTT. The chain combines TRBV6-1 with TRBJ1-5, with D perhaps TRBD1 (5 bases). Trimming took off 2 bases at V and 0 bases at J, with 17 bases between the two ends. Germline loops: CDR1 MNHNS, CDR2 SASEGT. The CDR3 is 18 residues long.

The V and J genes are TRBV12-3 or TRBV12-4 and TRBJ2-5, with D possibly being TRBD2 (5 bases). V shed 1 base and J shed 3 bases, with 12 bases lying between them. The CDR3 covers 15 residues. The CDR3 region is CASSLGTSEEETQYF. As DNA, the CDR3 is TGTGCCAGCAGTTTAGGGACTTCGGAAGAAGAGACCCAGTACTTC.

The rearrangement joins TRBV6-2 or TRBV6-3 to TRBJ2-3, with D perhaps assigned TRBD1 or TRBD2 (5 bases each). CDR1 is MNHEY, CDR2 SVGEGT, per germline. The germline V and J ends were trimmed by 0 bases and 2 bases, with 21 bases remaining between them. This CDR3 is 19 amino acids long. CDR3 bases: TGTGCCAGCAGTTACTCGATAAGAAACGGGGACCAGAACACAGATACGCAGTATTTT. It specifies CASSYSIRNGDQNTDTQYF.

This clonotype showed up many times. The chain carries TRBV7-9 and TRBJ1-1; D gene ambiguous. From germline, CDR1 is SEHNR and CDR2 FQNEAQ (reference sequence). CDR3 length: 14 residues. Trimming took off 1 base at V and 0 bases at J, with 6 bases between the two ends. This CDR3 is CASSLGEMNTEAFF. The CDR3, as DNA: TGTGCCAGCAGCTTAGGGGAAATGAACACTGAAGCTTTCTTT.

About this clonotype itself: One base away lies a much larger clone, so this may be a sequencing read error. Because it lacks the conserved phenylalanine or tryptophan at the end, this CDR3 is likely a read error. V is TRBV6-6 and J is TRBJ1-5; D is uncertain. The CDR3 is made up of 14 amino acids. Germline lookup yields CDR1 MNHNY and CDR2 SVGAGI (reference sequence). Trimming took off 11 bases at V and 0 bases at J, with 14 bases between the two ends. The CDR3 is CAAEGTDSNQPQHL. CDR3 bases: TGTGCCGCCGAGGGCACCGATAGCAATCAGCCCCAGCATCTT.

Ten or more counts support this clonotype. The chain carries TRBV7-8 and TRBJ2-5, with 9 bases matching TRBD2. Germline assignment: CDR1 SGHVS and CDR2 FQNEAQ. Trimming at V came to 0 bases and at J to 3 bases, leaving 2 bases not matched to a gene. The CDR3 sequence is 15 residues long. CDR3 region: CASSLARGGEETQYF. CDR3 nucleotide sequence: TGTGCCAGCAGCTTAGCCCGCGGGGGGGAAGAGACCCAGTACTTC.

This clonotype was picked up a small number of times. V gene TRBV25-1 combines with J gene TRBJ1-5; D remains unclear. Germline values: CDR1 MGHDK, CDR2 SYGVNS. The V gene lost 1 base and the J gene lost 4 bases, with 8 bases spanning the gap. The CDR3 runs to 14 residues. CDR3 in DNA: TGTGCCAGCAGTGAATTAGGGTTTAATCAGCCCCAGCATTTT. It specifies CASSELGFNQPQHF.

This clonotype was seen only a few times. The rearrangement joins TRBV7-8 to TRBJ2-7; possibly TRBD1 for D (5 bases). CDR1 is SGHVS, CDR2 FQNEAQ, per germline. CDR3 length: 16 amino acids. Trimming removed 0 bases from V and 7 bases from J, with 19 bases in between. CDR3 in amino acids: CASSLAGHQMRVEQYF. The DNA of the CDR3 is TGTGCCAGCAGCTTAGCCGGACACCAAATGAGAGTAGAGCAGTACTTC.

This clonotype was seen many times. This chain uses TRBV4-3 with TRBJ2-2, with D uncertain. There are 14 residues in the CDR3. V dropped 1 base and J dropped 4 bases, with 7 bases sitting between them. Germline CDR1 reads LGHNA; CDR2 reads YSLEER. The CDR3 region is CASSQGRTTGELFF. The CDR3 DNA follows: TGCGCCAGCAGCCAAGGGCGGACCACCGGGGAGCTGTTTTTT.

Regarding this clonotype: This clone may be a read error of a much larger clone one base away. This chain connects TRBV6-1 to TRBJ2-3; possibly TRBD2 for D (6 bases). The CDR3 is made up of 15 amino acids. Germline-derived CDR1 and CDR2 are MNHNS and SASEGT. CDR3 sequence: CASGQYLTSTDTQCF. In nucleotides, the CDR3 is TGTGCCAGTGGTCAATATCTAACTAGCACAGATACGCAGTGTTTT.